This T cell receptor (beta chain) emerged from a study of OX40 agonist ivuxolimab in advanced cancers. For the study at large: Aged roughly 23 to 85 with a mean of 60 years, they were approximately 80% male. In three patients, partial responses were observed, one with hepatocellular carcinoma and two with cutaneous melanoma. Broader study findings: Averaged across samples, CD8+ T cells carried more expanded clones than CD4+ did.

Notes on this clone: Its cognate antigen is unknown.

Collection of blood occurred at baseline, at cycle 4 day 1, and at cycle 7 day 1. The germline V and J ends were trimmed by 0 bases and 1 base, with 10 bases remaining between them. The CDR3 consists of 17 residues. The germline V gene has CDR1 MGHRA and CDR2 YSYEKL. Sequenced by immunoSEQ multiplex PCR; TCRdb stores in-frame clones only, minus some. The table records about 97,000 clones, roughly 90% of them present only once. The chain employs TRBV4-1 and TRBJ1-6; D may be TRBD1 (5 bases). This receptor was taken from an adult with an advanced solid tumor such as melanoma, head and neck, liver or kidney cancer. This specimen was CD4+ or CD8+ T cells sorted from blood, taken in a trial of the OX40 agonist ivuxolimab. Here the CDR3 reads CASSQDLGGSYNSPLHF. The CDR3 DNA follows: TGCGCCAGCAGCCAAGATCTCGGGGGTTCCTATAATTCACCCCTCCACTTT.